This T cell receptor beta chain is from a study of T cell responses to AZD1222 COVID-19 vaccine. This CDR3 is built from 13 residues. Germline V gene lookup returns CDR1 MNHNY and CDR2 SVGAGI (reference sequence). V lost 0 bases to trimming and J lost 1 base, with 3 bases between them. TCRdb's table, derived via immunoSEQ multiplex PCR, lists solely in-frame clones and lacks some. The table lists about 140,000 clones, around 92% of them singletons. About this clone: Its matching antigen is unknown. The identical CDR3 is also encoded by other nucleotide sequences in the sample.

Study outcomes and limitations: Among spike-specific TCRs, nearly half reportedly target unmutated variant regions. Baseline seropositives among AZD1222 recipients totaled only 5 to 7. Donors in the cohort were predominantly white British and more often female, and clonal diversity was possibly underestimated. Without day 14 samples, only post-peak T cell repertoires were studied.

The source material was peripheral blood, sampled on day 0 of AZD1222 vaccination. The chain carries TRBV6-6 and TRBJ1-1; D gene unclear. The receptor was isolated from an adult in good health. The DNA for the CDR3 is TGTGCCAGCAGTTACTCGTCGAACACTGAAGCTTTCTTT. It codes for CASSYSSNTEAFF.